This T cell receptor beta chain was sequenced during a study of blood T cell repertoires in COVID-19. The V segment lost 0 bases and the J segment 5 bases; nucleotides outside the gene matches: 9. This CDR3 spans 18 amino acids. Germline CDR1 is SGHNT and CDR2 is YYREEE (reference sequence). Original processing notes: Reference gene primer amplification gave estimated nucleated cell counts. TCRdb keeps only in-frame clones here, not all; method: immunoSEQ multiplex PCR. For V, J and clone size, that table is used; D and trimming come from the DNA. The sample has around 340,000 clones, 70% to 90% seen once.

Sample: peripheral blood. This sequence was found in a woman in her fifties or sixties with COVID-19, enrolled during active disease. The rearrangement joins TRBV5-4 to TRBJ2-5, with 14 bases fitting TRBD2. Here the CDR3 DNA reads TGTGCCAGCAGCTTGGCCAAGACTAGCGGGGGGGCCGGGGAGACCCAGTACTTC. It is translated as CASSLAKTSGGAGETQYF.